The source of this T cell receptor (beta chain) is a study of blood T cell repertoires in COVID-19. As for the study in general: T cells, B-cell-depleted T cells, or PBMCs provided the cDNA or gDNA that served as material.

Authors' methods: How many nucleated cells were present was estimated from reference gene primer amplification. Sequenced by immunoSEQ multiplex PCR; TCRdb stores in-frame clones only, minus some. The DNA gave D and trimming, while V, J and clone size come from that table. The sample lists 250,000 to 350,000 clones, roughly 84% seen once, with around 1.6% in the top ten. This clone came up a few times. CDR1 SEHNR and CDR2 FQNEAQ come from the germline V gene (reference sequence). The V end was cut by 1 base, the J end by 3 bases, with 12 bases between. The CDR3 extends over 15 amino acids. A Seattle source enrolled patients during active infection and followed them longitudinally.

This clonotype originated in a human donor with COVID-19, enrolled during active disease. The donor label of this sample is uncertain. The chain joins TRBV7-9 to TRBJ1-1, with D possibly TRBD1 on 5 matching bases. Source material: peripheral blood. The CDR3 DNA reads as TGTGCCAGCAGCTTAGATGTGGGGCAGGACACTGAAGCTTTCTTT. Translating it yields CASSLDVGQDTEAFF. The full variable domain, rest sourced from reference TRBV7-9 and TRBJ1-1, is DTGVSQNPRHKITKRGQNVTFRCDPISEHNRLYWYRQTLGQGPEFLTYFQNEAQLEKSRLLSDRFSAERPKGSFSTLEIQRTEQGDSAMYLCASSLDVGQDTEAFFGQGTRLTVV.